This entry lists 25 T cell receptor beta chains sequenced from one sample in a study of OX40 agonist ivuxolimab in advanced cancers. Some clones are missing from TCRdb's copy, which holds only in-frame ones; the method was immunoSEQ multiplex PCR. The table records just under 95,000 clones, around 90% of them present only once. The sequenced sample was CD4+ or CD8+ T cells sorted from blood, obtained in a trial of the OX40 agonist ivuxolimab. The receptors derive from an adult with an advanced solid tumor such as melanoma, head and neck, liver or kidney cancer.

The chain links TRBV4-1 to TRBJ2-3; weak D call: TRBD2 (6 bases). CDR3 length equals 19 residues. Between the trimmed V and J ends, which lost 0 bases and 2 bases, there was a span of 21 bases. The germline gives CDR1 MGHRA, CDR2 YSYEKL. Here the CDR3 DNA reads TGCGCCAGCAGCCAAGAAGATCGAACCGGGAGCGTTCCCACAGATACGCAGTATTTT. Translated, it gives CASSQEDRTGSVPTDTQYF.

J is TRBJ2-1 and V is TRBV9; weak D call: TRBD2 (6 bases). The CDR3 runs to 14 residues. Looked up from germline, CDR1 is SGDLS and CDR2 is YYNGEE. The V and J ends lost 4 bases and 7 bases respectively, with 15 bases between them. In DNA, the CDR3 is TGTGCCAGCAGCTCCGCGGGGAACGATAATGAGCAGTTCTTC. Protein sequence: CASSSAGNDNEQFF.

The rearrangement links TRBV6-5 to TRBJ2-5; the match to TRBD2 covers 13 bases. This CDR3 spans 16 amino acids. V lost 0 bases to trimming and J lost 2 bases; unmatched junction nucleotides: 0. Germline-derived CDR1 and CDR2 are MNHEY and SVGAGI. CDR3 residues: CASSYSTSGGQETQYF. CDR3 DNA sequence: TGTGCCAGCAGTTACTCGACTAGCGGGGGGCAAGAGACCCAGTACTTC.

The chain links TRBV9 to TRBJ2-7; 7 bases align to TRBD1. V gave up 0 bases and J gave up 3 bases; unmatched junction bases: 6. The CDR3 sequence is 15 residues long. The germline V gene encodes CDR1 SGDLS and CDR2 YYNGEE. The CDR3 spells CASSVEGGANYEQYF. CDR3 DNA: TGTGCCAGCAGCGTAGAAGGGGGCGCAAACTACGAGCAGTACTTC.

The CDR3 bases are TGTGCCAGCAGCCGTGGGGTCGGCGAAGCTGGAAACACCATATATTTT. This sequence encodes CASSRGVGEAGNTIYF. The V and J genes are TRBV7-9 and TRBJ1-3; D uncertain. The CDR3 spans 16 residues. Germline loops: CDR1 SEHNR, CDR2 FQNEAQ (reference sequence). V was shortened by 5 bases and J by 2 bases, with 16 bases between the two germline ends.

This chain links TRBV7-2 with TRBJ1-6; D perhaps matches TRBD1 (5 bases). V was pared by 2 bases and J by 7 bases, with 15 bases between. This CDR3 comprises 16 residues. Germline V CDR1 and CDR2: SGHTA, FQGNSA. The CDR3 spells CASSLWGATSNSPLHF. DNA of the CDR3: TGTGCCAGCAGCTTATGGGGCGCTACCTCAAATTCACCCCTCCACTTT.

The J gene is TRBJ1-5, the V gene TRBV9, with D tentatively TRBD1 (5 bases). The CDR3 has 17 residues. V was cut by 2 bases and J by 2 bases, with 17 bases left in between. Germline loops: CDR1 SGDLS, CDR2 YYNGEE. The CDR3 loop reads CASSVGHGLGGNQPQHF. The CDR3 bases are TGTGCCAGCAGCGTTGGACACGGCTTAGGGGGCAATCAGCCCCAGCATTTT.

This clone came up once. This sequence joins TRBV6-6 and TRBJ2-3; TRBD1 matches at 7 bases. Germline-derived CDR1 and CDR2 are MNHNY and SVGAGI (reference sequence). The CDR3 has 14 amino acids. After removal of 2 bases from V and 8 bases from J, the junction contained 7 bases not matched to a gene. CDR3 sequence (DNA): TGTGCCAGCAGTTACGACAGGGCCCAAGGTACGCAGTATTTT. This codes for CASSYDRAQGTQYF.

This sequence joins TRBV11-2 and TRBJ1-1, with 8 bases that match TRBD1. The CDR3 sequence is 17 residues long. Trimming took 2 bases from V and 5 from J; bases not matched to a gene: 13. The germline gives CDR1 SGHAT, CDR2 FQNNGV. CDR3 bases: TGTGCCAGCAGCTTAAGGGCCCAGGGGGCTCGGAAAACTGAAGCTTTCTTT. The encoded protein is CASSLRAQGARKTEAFF.

Comments on this clone: Lacking the conserved final phenylalanine or tryptophan, this CDR3 likely reflects a read error. This chain connects TRBV30 to TRBJ2-7; D is possibly TRBD1 or TRBD2 (6 bases each). The CDR3 consists of 12 residues. Germline V gene sequence: CDR1 GTSNPN, CDR2 SVGIG (reference sequence). This CDR3 reads CAWSAGGYGQYL. The CDR3 DNA follows: TGTGCCTGGAGTGCCGGGGGCTACGGGCAGTACCTC.

This sequence joins TRBV30 and TRBJ1-4; no clear D gene. Germline CDR1 reads GTSNPN; CDR2 reads SVGIG (reference sequence). CDR3 length equals 13 residues. The V end was cut by 1 base, the J end by 7 bases, with 10 bases between. This chain's CDR3 is CAWSGADGEKLFF. The CDR3 bases are TGTGCCTGGAGTGGGGCGGACGGTGAAAAACTGTTTTTT.

The chain employs TRBV10-3 and TRBJ1-4; D remains unclear. The germline V gene encodes CDR1 ENHRY and CDR2 SYGVKD. V lost 5 bases to trimming and J lost 7 bases, with 14 bases between them. The CDR3 has 14 residues. The CDR3 reads CAISYDTLGEKLFF. Written as DNA, the CDR3 is TGTGCCATCAGTTATGATACGTTGGGTGAAAAACTGTTTTTT.

The chain employs TRBV27 and TRBJ2-6; 10 bases line up with TRBD1. V gave up 5 bases and J gave up 4 bases; unmatched junction bases: 8. Germline V gene data show CDR1 as MNHEY and CDR2 as SMNVEV (reference sequence). This CDR3 has 17 amino acids. The CDR3 sequence: CASSTGQGLPGANVLTF. In DNA, the CDR3 is TGTGCCAGCAGTACGGGACAGGGGTTGCCCGGGGCCAACGTCCTGACTTTC.

The J gene is TRBJ1-2, the V gene TRBV19; the match to TRBD1 covers 9 bases. The CDR3 runs 13 residues. Germline V lookup: CDR1 LNHDA, CDR2 SQIVND (reference sequence). The ends lost 6 bases at V and 5 bases at J; junction bases unmatched: 4. CDR3 region: CASRGQGGYGYTF. The DNA of the CDR3 is TGTGCCAGTAGGGGACAGGGCGGATATGGCTACACCTTC.

V usage is TRBV6-5 and J usage is TRBJ1-2; no definite D call. CDR3 length: 14 amino acids. The V end lost 5 bases, the J end lost 5 bases, and 15 bases lay between the germline ends. CDR1 is MNHEY and CDR2 is SVGAGI in the germline V gene. The CDR3 DNA reads TGTGCCAGCAGTACGGACTCCCTAGCTTATGGCTACACCTTC. Its protein product is CASSTDSLAYGYTF.

This clone was seen a handful of times. This chain connects TRBV18 to TRBJ1-2; weak D call: TRBD1 (5 bases). Germline V gene lookup returns CDR1 KGHSH and CDR2 LQKENI. V was trimmed by 6 bases and J by 4 bases, leaving 12 bases between them. The CDR3 has 13 amino acids. The CDR3 sequence is CASSLAGSYGYTF. The CDR3 DNA reads as TGTGCCAGCTCGCTCGCAGGGAGCTATGGCTACACCTTC.

The V call is TRBV29-1, the J call TRBJ1-1; the D is unclear. Trimming shortened V by 5 bases and J by 2 bases, and 12 bases separated the two germline ends. This CDR3 contains 13 residues. Germline V gene data show CDR1 as SQVTM and CDR2 as ANQGSEA. The CDR3: CSVTWGINTEAFF. The CDR3 coding sequence is TGCAGCGTTACGTGGGGAATAAACACTGAAGCTTTCTTT.

The genes are TRBV27 and TRBJ1-2, with unresolved D. Germline V gene data show CDR1 as MNHEY and CDR2 as SMNVEV (reference sequence). The CDR3 extends over 14 amino acids. V gave up 2 bases and J gave up 1 base, with 8 bases separating them. As DNA, the CDR3 is TGTGCCAGCAGTTTAGGGCGGCTTAACTATGGCTACACCTTC. Translating it yields CASSLGRLNYGYTF.

This chain connects TRBV10-3 to TRBJ2-3; 12 nucleotides match TRBD2. V shed 0 bases and J 4 bases; nucleotides not matched to a gene: 2. CDR1 and CDR2 (germline): ENHRY, SYGVKD. The length of the CDR3 is 16 residues. The DNA for the CDR3 is TGTGCCATCAGTGAGTCACCTAGCGGGGGGGCAGATACGCAGTATTTT. This sequence encodes CAISESPSGGADTQYF.

The chain combines TRBV7-2 with TRBJ2-5, with D possibly TRBD2 on 6 matching bases. This CDR3 is built from 13 residues. From germline, CDR1 is SGHTA and CDR2 FQGNSA. V dropped 5 bases and J dropped 2 bases, with 9 bases sitting between them. CDR3: CASSRDFQETQYF. The CDR3, as DNA: TGTGCCAGCAGCAGGGACTTTCAAGAGACCCAGTACTTC. The full variable domain, its missing parts supplied by reference TRBV7-2 and TRBJ2-5, is GAGVSQSPSNKVTEKGKDVELRCDPISGHTALYWYRQSLGQGLEFLIYFQGNSAPDKSGLPSDRFSAERTGGSVSTLTIQRTQQEDSAVYLCASSRDFQETQYFGPGTRLLVL.

The V gene is TRBV28, the J gene TRBJ1-1; TRBD1 matches 7 bases. CDR1 and CDR2 (germline): MDHEN, SYDVKM. Trimming took 6 bases from V and 5 from J; bases not matched to a gene: 9. This CDR3 is built from 14 residues. In DNA, the CDR3 is TGTGCCAGCAGCCTCCCACAGGGGTGGACTGAAGCTTTCTTT. This encodes CASSLPQGWTEAFF.

The rearrangement links TRBV9 to TRBJ1-2; no clear D. The CDR3 is 15 residues long. Germline V gene data show CDR1 as SGDLS and CDR2 as YYNGEE. Between the trimmed V and J ends, which lost 6 bases and 3 bases, there was a span of 18 bases. The CDR3 region has the DNA TGTGCCAGCAAGGAGATGGGAGAGTGTGACTATGGCTACACCTTC. This codes for CASKEMGECDYGYTF.

This rearrangement joins TRBV6-1 to TRBJ2-7; D possibly corresponds to TRBD1 (6 bases). Trimming left V 6 bases short and J 0 bases short, with 6 bases between. CDR1 MNHNS and CDR2 SASEGT come from the germline V gene. CDR3 size: 12 residues. CDR3 protein: CASRDSSYEQYF. The CDR3 nucleotides read TGTGCCAGCAGGGACAGCTCCTACGAGCAGTACTTC.

The chain is built from TRBV30 and TRBJ2-7; D call uncertain. Germline loops: CDR1 GTSNPN, CDR2 SVGIG (reference sequence). The CDR3 length is 12 residues. Trimming stripped 7 bases from V and 0 bases from J, with 10 bases between. The CDR3 reads CASYLGSYEQYF. CDR3 sequence (DNA): TGTGCCTCGTACCTGGGCTCCTACGAGCAGTACTTC.

The gene calls are TRBV7-2 and TRBJ2-3; 7 nucleotides agree with TRBD2. V was pared by 2 bases and J by 0 bases, with 8 bases of the junction left unmatched. CDR3 length equals 17 residues. Germline CDR1 is SGHTA and CDR2 is FQGNSA. The CDR3 sequence is CASSLRLSGTSTDTQYF. The CDR3 nucleotides are TGTGCCAGCAGCTTACGGTTAAGCGGGACGAGCACAGATACGCAGTATTTT.